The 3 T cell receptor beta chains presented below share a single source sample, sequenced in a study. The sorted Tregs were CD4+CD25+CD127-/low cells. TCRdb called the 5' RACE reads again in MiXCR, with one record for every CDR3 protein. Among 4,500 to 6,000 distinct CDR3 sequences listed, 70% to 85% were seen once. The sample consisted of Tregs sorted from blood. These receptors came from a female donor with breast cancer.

The CDR3 DNA sequence: TGTGCCATCAGTCAACTCCTATCGAACACTGAAGCTTTCTTT. As protein: CAISQLLSNTEAFF. J is TRBJ1-1 and V is TRBV10-3; D not certain. The V and J ends lost 5 bases and 1 base respectively, with 11 bases between them. This CDR3 is 14 amino acids long. In germline, CDR1 is ENHRY, CDR2 SYGVKD.

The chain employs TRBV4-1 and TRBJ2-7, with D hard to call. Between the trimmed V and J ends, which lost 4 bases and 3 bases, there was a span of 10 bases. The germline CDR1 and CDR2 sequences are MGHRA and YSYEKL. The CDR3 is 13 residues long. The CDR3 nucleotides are TGCGCCAGCAGCCTTCCAGGAAACTACGAGCAGTACTTC. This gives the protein CASSLPGNYEQYF.

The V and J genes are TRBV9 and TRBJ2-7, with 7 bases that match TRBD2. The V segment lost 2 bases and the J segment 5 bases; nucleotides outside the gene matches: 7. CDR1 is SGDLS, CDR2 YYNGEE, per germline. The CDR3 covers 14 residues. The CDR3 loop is CASSVPSGDNEQYF. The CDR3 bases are TGTGCCAGCAGCGTCCCTAGCGGAGACAACGAGCAGTACTTC.